This T cell receptor beta chain was obtained from a study of T cell responses to AZD1222 COVID-19 vaccine. Study results and limitations: Spike-spanning, vaccine-associated CD4 TCRs were dominant at 160-218 and 743-854. Possibly, clonal diversity was underestimated; donors were largely white British and included more females. The study sampled repertoires only after the peak T cell response.

Germline CDR1 SGHKS, CDR2 YYEKEE (reference sequence). The CDR3 runs 13 residues. With 0 bases removed from V and 8 bases from J, the gap between germline ends came to 11 bases. The assay was immunoSEQ multiplex PCR, and TCRdb's table has in-frame clones only and misses some. The sample includes around 110,000 clones, 75% to 90% of them seen just once. A word on this clone: Its antigen is unidentified.

The chain employs TRBV5-5 and TRBJ1-2, with unresolved D. This specimen was peripheral blood, taken on day 0 of MenACWY control vaccination. The source is an adult in good health. The CDR3 spells CASSLVEGYGYTF. As DNA, the CDR3 is TGTGCCAGCAGCTTGGTAGAAGGGTACGGCTACACCTTC. Using reference TRBV5-5 and TRBJ1-2 for the parts outside the CDR3, the full variable domain is DAGVTQSPTHLIKTRGQQVTLRCSPISGHKSVSWYQQVLGQGPQFIFQYYEKEERGRGNFPDRFSARQFPNYSSELNVNALLLGDSALYLCASSLVEGYGYTFGSGTRLTVV.